This TCR beta chain is drawn from a study of T cell responses to AZD1222 COVID-19 vaccine. Remarks on this clone: The antigen is unknown.

Findings of the study overall: Nearly half of unique spike-specific TCRs reportedly avoided B.1.351 and B.1.1.7 mutated regions. Donors were mostly white British, more females; clonal diversity possibly underestimated.

This CDR3 contains 16 residues. The germline V gene encodes CDR1 SEHNR and CDR2 FQNEAQ (reference sequence). V was cut by 3 bases and J by 0 bases, with 15 bases left in between. Profiling relied on immunoSEQ multiplex PCR, and the TCRdb table lists in-frame clones only, not all of them. The data hold roughly 120,000 clones, with roughly 84% observed a single time. The origin of this receptor is an adult in good health. This chain links TRBV7-9 with TRBJ2-7, with D possibly matching TRBD1 (6 bases). Sample: peripheral blood, taken on day 0 of AZD1222 vaccination. The CDR3 bases are TGTGCCAGCAGCTTTTGGGGGACATCTAGCTCCTACGAGCAGTACTTC. This codes for CASSFWGTSSSYEQYF.